One and the same sample provided the 25 T cell receptor beta chains below, sequenced in a study of shared clonotypes between healthy human individuals (dated by TCRdb to about 2020). The library was made by the immunoSEQ multiplex PCR assay. What TCRdb holds here is the immuneACCESS table cut down to in-frame rearrangements. Part of the clones is not present; checked against another copy, under half of the missing clones reflect an unresolved V gene, and the others are unexplained. The sample profile shows 600,000 or so clones; roughly 98% of them were found once. Of the sample, around 0.3% is held by the ten largest clones. CD8 naive samples were CD45RO-negative cells positively selected for CCR7, giving a CD45RA+CCR7+ population that excluded TemRA cells. Sequenced sample: naive CD8+ T cells sorted from blood. The sample's cell subset or site label is to be understood as: CD45RA+CCR7+. All receptors derive from a man between 25 and 39 years old in good health.

CDR3 DNA sequence: TGTGCCAGCAGCCCTAAGGGGGGCGCGAGGTCATACGAGCAGTACTTC. Its protein is CASSPKGGARSYEQYF. The chain couples TRBV7-9 to TRBJ2-7, with D perhaps given as TRBD1 or TRBD2 (6 bases each). V shed 5 bases and J shed 4 bases, with 21 bases lying between them. CDR3 size: 16 residues. CDR1 and CDR2 from the germline V gene are SEHNR and FQNEAQ (reference sequence).

The chain uses TRBV15 and TRBJ2-3; D gene uncertain. The CDR3 sequence is 13 residues long. Germline assignment: CDR1 LNHNV and CDR2 YYDKDF (reference sequence). Trimming took 0 bases from V and 6 from J, leaving 7 bases between them. CDR3 residues: CATSRDPPDTQYF. The CDR3 DNA reads TGTGCCACCAGCAGAGATCCCCCCGATACGCAGTATTTT.

The V and J genes are TRBV7-9 and TRBJ2-7, with 10 bases aligning to TRBD2. V dropped 5 bases and J dropped 3; count of bases not matched to a gene: 10. There are 16 residues in the CDR3. Germline loops: CDR1 SEHNR, CDR2 FQNEAQ (reference sequence). Here the CDR3 DNA reads TGTGCCAGCAGCCCGAGACGGACTAGCGGAAACTACGAGCAGTACTTC. This sequence encodes CASSPRRTSGNYEQYF.

This clone was observed once. The gene calls are TRBV6-1 and TRBJ2-7, with a possible D match to TRBD2 (6 bases). This CDR3 spans 15 amino acids. V lost 7 bases and J lost 7, with 23 bases in between. Germline V gene data show CDR1 as MNHNS and CDR2 as SASEGT. The DNA for the CDR3 is TGTGCCAGCAACACCCGGGACTCCCCCTTGAGGGAGCAGTACTTC. Translation gives CASNTRDSPLREQYF.

In regard to this clone: An end of the junction does not agree with germline; a read error may underlie this. J is TRBJ2-7 and V is TRBV29-1; unclear D gene. The CDR3 is 11 amino acids. Germline CDR1 SQVTM, CDR2 ANQGSEA. CDR3 nucleotide sequence: TGCAGCGTAGAAGATGCCTACGAGCAGTACTTC. Its protein is CSVEDAYEQYF.

The V and J genes are TRBV9 and TRBJ2-1, with TRBD1 matching 9 bases. From germline, CDR1 is SGDLS and CDR2 YYNGEE. This CDR3 spans 15 amino acids. With V trimmed by 3 bases and J by 6 bases, 7 bases remained unmatched. The CDR3 sequence: CASSGTGDSLNEQFF. CDR3 nucleotides: TGTGCCAGCAGCGGGACAGGGGACTCCCTCAATGAGCAGTTCTTC.

The CDR3 reads CASSQYNRDEQYF. CDR3 in DNA: TGCGCCAGCAGCCAGTACAACAGGGACGAGCAGTACTTC. The rearrangement uses TRBV4-1 and TRBJ2-7; TRBD1 is a possible D gene (6 bases). The germline V gene encodes CDR1 MGHRA and CDR2 YSYEKL. This CDR3 contains 13 residues. The V and J ends lost 3 bases and 5 bases respectively, with 11 bases between them.

This sequence joins TRBV5-4 and TRBJ2-1; D gene uncertain. CDR3 size: 15 residues. The V gene lost 0 bases and the J gene lost 0 bases, with 7 bases spanning the gap. Germline V gives CDR1 SGHNT, CDR2 YYREEE (reference sequence). In DNA, the CDR3 is TGTGCCAGCAGCTTGGAACAGAGCTCCTACAATGAGCAGTTCTTC. Translated: CASSLEQSSYNEQFF. Looking up the rest from reference TRBV5-4 and TRBJ2-1 gives the full variable domain: ETGVTQSPTHLIKTRGQQVTLRCSSQSGHNTVSWYQQALGQGPQFIFQYYREEENGRGNFPPRFSGLQFPNYSSELNVNALELDDSALYLCASSLEQSSYNEQFFGPGTRLTVL.

In the case of this clone: The sample contains more than one DNA sequence encoding this CDR3. J is TRBJ2-7 and V is TRBV11-2; 8 bases match TRBD1. V lost 3 bases to trimming and J lost 3 bases; unmatched junction nucleotides: 4. Germline V gives CDR1 SGHAT, CDR2 FQNNGV. The CDR3 consists of 14 residues. The CDR3 DNA is TGTGCCAGCAGCTTCCTGGACAGGGACTACGAGCAGTACTTC. It encodes CASSFLDRDYEQYF.

The V and J genes are TRBV19 and TRBJ1-2; 10 bases match TRBD1. Germline loops: CDR1 LNHDA, CDR2 SQIVND (reference sequence). CDR3 length: 15 amino acids. V was clipped by 6 bases and J by 4 bases; unmatched bases: 8. CDR3 nucleotide sequence: TGTGCCAGTAGCTGGACAGGGGGAGAGGGCTATGGCTACACCTTC. Amino acids: CASSWTGGEGYGYTF.

The chain is built from TRBV27 and TRBJ2-1, with D maybe TRBD1 (5 bases). Trimming left V 5 bases short and J 4 bases short, with 12 bases between. CDR3 length: 14 residues. The germline gives CDR1 MNHEY, CDR2 SMNVEV (reference sequence). The CDR3: CASSVSRQYNEQFF. In DNA, the CDR3 is TGTGCCAGCAGTGTTAGCCGACAGTACAATGAGCAGTTCTTC.

Turning to this clone: The junction differs from germline at one of its ends, possibly a read error. V and J are TRBV14 and TRBJ2-1; 7 bases line up with TRBD2. The CDR3 has 12 amino acids. CDR1 is SGHDN and CDR2 is FVKESK in the germline V gene. In DNA, the CDR3 is TGTGCCAGCAGCCAAGATCGGCGGGAGCGGTTCTTC. Translated, it gives CASSQDRRERFF.

This chain's CDR3 is CASSLTGTWETQYF. The CDR3 DNA reads TGCGCCAGCAGCTTGACAGGCACCTGGGAGACCCAGTACTTC. This chain connects TRBV5-1 to TRBJ2-5; possibly TRBD1 for D (5 bases). In germline, CDR1 is SGHRS, CDR2 YFSETQ. There are 14 residues in the CDR3. Trimming took 1 base from V and 5 from J, leaving 12 bases between them.

This chain connects TRBV4-1 to TRBJ2-1, with a possible D match to TRBD1 (6 bases). CDR3 length equals 12 residues. Trimming removed 6 bases from V and 8 bases from J, with 11 bases in between. Germline-derived CDR1 and CDR2 are MGHRA and YSYEKL. CDR3 sequence (DNA): TGCGCCAGCAGTACAGGGCGCGATGAGCAGTTCTTC. Translation: CASSTGRDEQFF.

The rearrangement joins TRBV29-1 to TRBJ1-2; TRBD1 is a possible D gene (5 bases). Germline V gives CDR1 SQVTM, CDR2 ANQGSEA. The CDR3 contains 11 residues. V was trimmed by 0 bases and J by 13 bases, leaving 12 bases between them. CDR3 amino acids: CSVEDRRGTTF. CDR3 DNA sequence: TGCAGCGTTGAAGATCGGAGGGGTACCACCTTC.

This chain links TRBV27 with TRBJ2-1; TRBD2 agrees at 11 bases. The trim removed 6 bases at V and 9 bases at J, leaving 7 bases unmatched. Germline CDR1 MNHEY, CDR2 SMNVEV (reference sequence). CDR3 size: 14 residues. The CDR3, as DNA: TGTGCCAGCAGCCTACTAGCGGGAGCGGGTGAGCAGTTCTTC. It yields the protein CASSLLAGAGEQFF.

This chain uses TRBV27 with TRBJ1-4; the match to TRBD1 covers 8 bases. J was trimmed by 0 bases and V by 4 bases; bases with no gene match: 1. Germline CDR1 and CDR2: MNHEY and SMNVEV (reference sequence). The CDR3 is 15 residues long. The CDR3 here is CASSSQGATNEKLFF. The CDR3, as DNA: TGTGCCAGCAGTTCACAGGGGGCAACTAATGAAAAACTGTTTTTT. Variable domain in full (rest from reference TRBV27 and TRBJ1-4): EAQVTQNPRYLITVTGKKLTVTCSQNMNHEYMSWYRQDPGLGLRQIYYSMNVEVTDKGDVPEGYKVSRKEKRNFPLILESPSPNQTSLYFCASSSQGATNEKLFFGSGTQLSVL.

The V gene is TRBV11-2, the J gene TRBJ1-4; no reliable D call. Trimming took off 6 bases at V and 8 bases at J, with 10 bases between the two ends. CDR1 is SGHAT, CDR2 FQNNGV, per germline. This CDR3 has 12 amino acids. Written as DNA, the CDR3 is TGTGCCAGCAGGAACCTGGGAGAAAAACTGTTTTTT. Residues: CASRNLGEKLFF.

This rearrangement joins TRBV19 to TRBJ2-7; 7 positions agree with TRBD1. CDR3 length: 14 amino acids. Germline V gene lookup returns CDR1 LNHDA and CDR2 SQIVND (reference sequence). The trim removed 3 bases at V and 6 bases at J, leaving 8 bases unmatched. The CDR3, as DNA: TGTGCCAGTAGTATGGGGACAGTTCTTTCCGAGCAGTACTTC. It codes for CASSMGTVLSEQYF.

V gene TRBV11-2 combines with J gene TRBJ2-7, with a possible D match to TRBD1 (6 bases). V was pared by 4 bases and J by 3 bases, with 16 bases between. The CDR3 consists of 15 residues. The germline CDR1 and CDR2 sequences are SGHAT and FQNNGV. This CDR3 is CASSSSRDNHYEQYF. The CDR3 DNA follows: TGTGCCAGCAGCTCCAGTCGGGACAACCACTACGAGCAGTACTTC.

The chain links TRBV5-6 to TRBJ2-7; TRBD1 matches 7 bases. V dropped 3 bases and J dropped 3; count of bases not matched to a gene: 12. Germline-derived CDR1 and CDR2 are SGHDT and YYEEEE. CDR3 length: 16 residues. CDR3 nucleotide sequence: TGTGCCAGCAGCTCGATGACAGGGTCCCCCTTCTACGAGCAGTACTTC. As protein: CASSSMTGSPFYEQYF.

V and J are TRBV6-5 and TRBJ2-1; TRBD1 matches at 12 bases. Germline V gives CDR1 MNHEY, CDR2 SVGAGI. The CDR3 has 14 amino acids. The V gene end was trimmed by 6 bases and the J gene end by 6 bases; junction bases not matched to a gene: 3. The DNA for the CDR3 is TGTGCCAGCAGGGGACAGGGGGCGATCAATGAGCAGTTCTTC. This gives the protein CASRGQGAINEQFF.

This rearrangement joins TRBV19 to TRBJ1-2, with TRBD1 matching over 10 bases. The CDR3 length is 14 residues. V shed 7 bases and J 8 bases; nucleotides not matched to a gene: 10. Germline V gene sequence: CDR1 LNHDA, CDR2 SQIVND (reference sequence). The CDR3, as DNA: TGTGCCAGTACCTCGTTAGACAGGGGGCCGGGCTACACCTTC. Amino acids: CASTSLDRGPGYTF. Complete variable domain (other parts from reference TRBV19 and TRBJ1-2): DGGITQSPKYLFRKEGQNVTLSCEQNLNHDAMYWYRQDPGQGLRLIYYSQIVNDFQKGDIAEGYSVSREKKESFPLTVTSAQKNPTAFYLCASTSLDRGPGYTFGSGTRLTVV.

The chain is built from TRBV19 and TRBJ1-1; 7 bases map to TRBD1. The CDR3 length is 14 residues. In germline, CDR1 is LNHDA, CDR2 SQIVND (reference sequence). Trimming took 1 base from V and 3 from J; bases not matched to a gene: 2. The CDR3 protein is CASSIGQGYTEAFF. CDR3 DNA sequence: TGTGCCAGTAGTATAGGACAGGGCTACACTGAAGCTTTCTTT.

A few counts support this clone. CDR3 nucleotide sequence: TGTGCCAGCAGGATGTCAGGGGGTTACAATGAGCAGTTCTTC. Its translation: CASRMSGGYNEQFF. This chain joins TRBV6-5 and TRBJ2-1; 7 bases match TRBD1. The germline V gene has CDR1 MNHEY and CDR2 SVGAGI. V trimming: 6 bases; J trimming: 4 bases; junction bases outside the gene matches: 6. This CDR3 is 14 amino acids long.